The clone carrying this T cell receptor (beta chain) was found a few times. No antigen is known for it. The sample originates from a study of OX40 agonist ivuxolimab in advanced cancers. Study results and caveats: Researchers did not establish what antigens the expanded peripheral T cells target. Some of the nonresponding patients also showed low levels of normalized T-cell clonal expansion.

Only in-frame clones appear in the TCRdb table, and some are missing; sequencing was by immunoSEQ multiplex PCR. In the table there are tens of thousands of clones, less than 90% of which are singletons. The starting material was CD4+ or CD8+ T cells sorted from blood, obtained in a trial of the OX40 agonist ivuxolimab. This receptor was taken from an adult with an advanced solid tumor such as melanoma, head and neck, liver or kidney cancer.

The CDR3 loop reads CASSSYRESNQPQHF. CDR3 bases: TGCGCCAGCAGCTCTTACAGGGAGAGCAATCAGCCCCAGCATTTT. V gene TRBV5-1 combines with J gene TRBJ1-5; D possibly corresponds to TRBD1 (6 bases). There are 15 residues in the CDR3. Germline loops: CDR1 SGHRS, CDR2 YFSETQ. Trimming took off 3 bases at V and 1 base at J, with 11 bases between the two ends.